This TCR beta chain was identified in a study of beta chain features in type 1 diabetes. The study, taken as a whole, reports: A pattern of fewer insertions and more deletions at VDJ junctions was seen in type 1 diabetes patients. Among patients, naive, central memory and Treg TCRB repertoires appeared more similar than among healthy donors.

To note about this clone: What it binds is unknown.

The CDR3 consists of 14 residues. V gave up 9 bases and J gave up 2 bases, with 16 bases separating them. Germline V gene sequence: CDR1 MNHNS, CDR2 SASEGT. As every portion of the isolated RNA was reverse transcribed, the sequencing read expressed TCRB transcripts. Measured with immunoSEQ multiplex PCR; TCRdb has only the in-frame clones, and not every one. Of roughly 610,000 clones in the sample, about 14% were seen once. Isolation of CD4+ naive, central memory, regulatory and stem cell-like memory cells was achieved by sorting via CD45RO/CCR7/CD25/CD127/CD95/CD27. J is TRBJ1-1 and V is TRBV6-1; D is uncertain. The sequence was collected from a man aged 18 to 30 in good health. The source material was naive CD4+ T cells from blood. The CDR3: CASRNSEINTEAFF. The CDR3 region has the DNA TGTGCCAGTAGGAATTCGGAAATAAACACTGAAGCTTTCTTT.